The T cell receptor (beta chain) described here comes from a study of shared clonotypes between healthy human individuals. About the study: Per-donor plates numbered three CD4 naive, three CD4 memory, two CD8 naive and one CD8 memory. Study-wide results and caveats: Rarefaction revealed incomplete sorted-subset sequencing despite large depth.

Original handling: For the immunoSEQ data, sequences were junction-only without quality scores, so filtering differed. Assay used: immunoSEQ multiplex PCR; TCRdb lists only in-frame clones, some missing. V and J calls and clone size follow that table, whereas D and trimming were derived from the DNA. The sample carries roughly 1 million clones, approximately 76% recorded once. Germline V gene lookup returns CDR1 LNHDA and CDR2 SQIVND (reference sequence). J gave up 7 bases and V 5 bases, and 8 bases lay outside the gene matches. This CDR3 region has 15 residues. Donors were healthy HIV-negative adults without recently reported acute infections or vaccinations. A word on this clone: Its antigen is unknown.

The rearrangement joins TRBV19 to TRBJ1-6; 7 positions match TRBD1. This TCR was sampled from a man aged 18 to 30 in good health. Sequencing was done on a sample of memory CD4+ T cells sorted from blood. Specified subset: CD45RA-negative fraction. As DNA, the CDR3 is TGTGCCAGTAGTGGAACACAGGGGCGGAATTCACCCCTCCACTTT. Its protein product is CASSGTQGRNSPLHF.